The 18 T cell receptor beta chains presented below share a single source sample, sequenced in a study of early T cells in non-severe SARS-CoV-2 infection. TCRdb called the 5' RACE reads again in MiXCR, with one record for every CDR3 protein. In the table there are some 56,000 distinct CDR3 sequences, roughly a tenth of which are singletons. Material: whole blood. The receptors derive from an adult who was a healthcare worker with PCR-confirmed SARS-CoV-2 infection or an uninfected control (not recorded which).

This clonotype was picked up a small number of times. The rearrangement uses TRBV10-1 and TRBJ2-4; the D is unclear. V was trimmed by 4 bases and J by 8 bases, leaving 9 bases between them. This CDR3 comprises 12 residues. Germline V CDR1 and CDR2: WNHNN, SYGVQD (reference sequence). CDR3 sequence (DNA): TGCGCCAGCAGTGCCTCGCTGGACATTCAGTACTTC. Protein sequence: CASSASLDIQYF.

This clonotype was observed many times. CDR3 coding DNA: TGTGCCAGCAGTGAAGCACGGGGCACTGAAGCTTTCTTT. Translating it yields CASSEARGTEAFF. This chain uses TRBV2 with TRBJ1-1; D is ambiguous. From germline, CDR1 is SNHLY and CDR2 FYNNEI. Trimming removed 0 bases from V and 4 bases from J, with 6 bases in between. This CDR3 contains 13 residues. Complete variable domain (other parts from reference TRBV2 and TRBJ1-1): EPEVTQTPSHQVTQMGQEVILRCVPISNHLYFYWYRQILGQKVEFLVSFYNNEISEKSEIFDDQFSVERPDGSNFTLKIRSTKLEDSAMYFCASSEARGTEAFFGQGTRLTVV.

In this sample, this clonotype turned up many times. V gene TRBV19 combines with J gene TRBJ2-3; 9 positions match TRBD2. Trimming removed 5 bases from V and 6 bases from J; junction bases left unmatched: 9. The germline CDR1 and CDR2 sequences are LNHDA and SQIVND (reference sequence). The CDR3 is 15 residues long. The CDR3 here is CASSHRREGRDTQYF. CDR3 nucleotide sequence: TGTGCCAGTAGTCACCGGCGGGAGGGCCGCGATACGCAGTATTTT.

This clonotype was picked up many times. The chain uses TRBV6-6 and TRBJ2-7; D gene uncertain. The CDR3 runs to 14 residues. The V gene lost 2 bases and the J gene lost 0 bases, with 8 bases spanning the gap. Germline V CDR1 and CDR2: MNHNY, SVGAGI (reference sequence). The CDR3 sequence: CASSYEASSYEQYF. In DNA form, the CDR3 reads TGTGCCAGCAGTTACGAGGCCAGCTCCTACGAGCAGTACTTC.

The gene calls are TRBV6-1 and TRBJ1-5, with 9 bases that match TRBD1. The CDR3 consists of 14 residues. Germline V gene data show CDR1 as MNHNS and CDR2 as SASEGT. The junction had 4 bases not matched to a gene; V was cut back by 3 bases and J by 7 bases. CDR3 loop: CASSETGGRQPQHF. Written as DNA, the CDR3 is TGTGCCAGCAGTGAGACAGGGGGAAGGCAGCCCCAGCATTTT.

This clonotype was picked up many times. V is TRBV4-2 and J is TRBJ1-5; TRBD1 is a possible D gene (6 bases). Trimming stripped 4 bases from V and 2 bases from J, with 9 bases between. Germline-derived CDR1 and CDR2 are LGHNA and YNFKEQ. This CDR3 has 14 amino acids. CDR3 region: CASSPSGGNQPQHF. The CDR3, as DNA: TGTGCCAGCAGCCCCTCAGGGGGCAATCAGCCCCAGCATTTT.

This chain uses TRBV7-2 with TRBJ2-1; tentative D call: TRBD2 (5 bases). Germline assignment: CDR1 SGHTA and CDR2 FQGNSA. Between the trimmed V and J ends, which lost 5 bases and 1 base, there was a span of 21 bases. This CDR3 spans 18 amino acids. CDR3 protein: CASSVEGGSLRSYNEQFF. The CDR3 DNA reads TGTGCCAGCAGCGTCGAAGGAGGCAGCCTTCGATCCTACAATGAGCAGTTCTTC.

This clonotype was seen only a few times. The rearrangement uses TRBV30 and TRBJ1-2; the D is unclear. Trimming shortened V by 3 bases and J by 4 bases, and 9 bases separated the two germline ends. Germline V gene sequence: CDR1 GTSNPN, CDR2 SVGIG (reference sequence). The CDR3 is 12 amino acids. CDR3 sequence: CAWSRGSYGYTF. CDR3 bases: TGTGCCTGGAGCCGCGGTAGCTATGGCTACACCTTC.

This clonotype was found a few times. The chain has TRBV29-1 and TRBJ2-4; perhaps D is TRBD1 or TRBD2 (5 bases each). CDR3 length: 13 amino acids. Germline CDR1 reads SQVTM; CDR2 reads ANQGSEA. Trimming cost V 3 bases and J 6 bases, with 12 bases left between them. The CDR3 coding sequence is TGCAGCGTTGAGGGGGTCAGAGGAAACATTCAGTACTTC. It specifies CSVEGVRGNIQYF. The full variable domain, its missing parts supplied by reference TRBV29-1 and TRBJ2-4, is SAVISQKPSRDICQRGTSLTIQCQVDSQVTMMFWYRQQPGQSLTLIATANQGSEATYESGFVIDKFPISRPNLTFSTLTVSNMSPEDSSIYLCSVEGVRGNIQYFGAGTRLSVL.

This clonotype has more than one count but fewer than ten. The gene calls are TRBV4-1 and TRBJ1-1; D gene unclear. Per germline, CDR1 MGHRA and CDR2 YSYEKL. V was clipped by 0 bases and J by 2 bases, with 7 bases between them. There are 14 residues in the CDR3. The CDR3 region has the DNA TGCGCCAGCAGCCAAGAATCCGTTAACACTGAAGCTTTCTTT. This codes for CASSQESVNTEAFF.

The V and J genes are TRBV18 and TRBJ1-5, with 7 bases identical to TRBD1. Germline values: CDR1 KGHSH, CDR2 LQKENI. This CDR3 spans 14 amino acids. Unmatched junction bases numbered 6, after V lost 5 bases and J lost 5 bases. The CDR3, as DNA: TGTGCCAGCTCAGTGGCAGGGGGGGATCAGCCCCAGCATTTT. Protein sequence: CASSVAGGDQPQHF.

This clonotype showed up many times. V usage is TRBV5-8 and J usage is TRBJ1-1; D is possibly TRBD1 (5 bases). The CDR3 sequence is 15 residues long. Trimming took off 0 bases at V and 3 bases at J, with 12 bases between the two ends. CDR1 is SGHTS, CDR2 YDEGEE, per germline. CDR3 nucleotides: TGTGCCAGCAGCTTGGGTTCGGGGCGTGACACTGAAGCTTTCTTT. Protein product: CASSLGSGRDTEAFF. Using reference TRBV5-8 and TRBJ1-1 for the parts outside the CDR3, the full variable domain is EAGVTQSPTHLIKTRGQQATLRCSPISGHTSVYWYQQALGLGLQFLLWYDEGEERNRGNFPPRFSGRQFPNYSSELNVNALELEDSALYLCASSLGSGRDTEAFFGQGTRLTVV.

This clonotype was seen many times. The rearrangement links TRBV6-6 to TRBJ1-2, with TRBD1 matching 7 bases. Per the germline V gene, CDR1 is MNHNY and CDR2 is SVGAGI (reference sequence). J gave up 2 bases and V 7 bases, and 4 bases lay outside the gene matches. The CDR3 contains 13 residues. This CDR3 reads CASTRGNNYGYTF. Here the CDR3 DNA reads TGTGCCAGCACCAGGGGGAACAACTATGGCTACACCTTC.

This clonotype was observed a few times. This chain connects TRBV5-1 to TRBJ1-2; D is undetermined. CDR1 and CDR2 from the germline V gene are SGHRS and YFSETQ. The CDR3 covers 13 residues. The V end was cut by 6 bases, the J end by 0 bases, with 9 bases between. The CDR3 DNA reads TGCGCCAGCAAGGGTTTGGCTAACTATGGCTACACCTTC. Translating gives CASKGLANYGYTF. The variable domain in full, completed from reference TRBV5-1 and TRBJ1-2, reads KAGVTQTPRYLIKTRGQQVTLSCSPISGHRSVSWYQQTPGQGLQFLFEYFSETQRNKGNFPGRFSGRQFSNSRSEMNVSTLELGDSALYLCASKGLANYGYTFGSGTRLTVV.

In its sample, this clonotype was seen many times. The CDR3 loop reads CSARTGTGVYEQYF. CDR3 DNA sequence: TGCAGTGCTAGAACCGGGACAGGGGTGTACGAGCAGTACTTC. The chain has TRBV20-1 and TRBJ2-7; 10 bases map to TRBD1. Germline V gives CDR1 DFQATT, CDR2 SNEGSKA (reference sequence). Trimming cost V 2 bases and J 4 bases; bases outside gene matches: 5. The CDR3 consists of 14 residues.

This clonotype was seen ten or more times. The chain combines TRBV5-1 with TRBJ2-3; either TRBD1 or TRBD2 may fit D (5 bases each). CDR1 is SGHRS, CDR2 YFSETQ, per germline. The CDR3 covers 15 residues. With 4 bases removed from V and 2 bases from J, the gap between germline ends came to 14 bases. CDR3 sequence (DNA): TGCGCCAGCAGCAGATCCGGGACCGACACAGATACGCAGTATTTT. It encodes CASSRSGTDTDTQYF.

At least ten counts were recorded for this clonotype. This chain connects TRBV7-3 to TRBJ2-3; 11 bases are a match to TRBD2. V dropped 2 bases and J dropped 7; count of bases not matched to a gene: 2. CDR1 is SGHTA, CDR2 FQGTGA, per germline. CDR3 length: 14 residues. The CDR3 bases are TGTGCCAGCAGCTTACTAGCGGGAGGCCATACGCAGTATTTT. Protein product: CASSLLAGGHTQYF.

This clonotype showed up just a few times. The chain has TRBV4-2 and TRBJ2-1; D is perhaps TRBD2 (5 bases). CDR3 length: 17 amino acids. The ends were cut back, 4 bases at V and 9 bases at J, with 25 bases in the middle. CDR1 LGHNA and CDR2 YNFKEQ come from the germline V gene. The CDR3 is CASSLETGVQVASEQFF. In nucleotides, the CDR3 is TGTGCCAGCAGCCTCGAAACCGGGGTCCAAGTAGCGAGTGAGCAGTTCTTC.